This TCR beta chain is from a study of vaccination effects on CD4 cells after COVID-19. About the research overall: Two recovered convalescent patients were sampled 16 days and one week pre-vaccination. The study's findings and limits: Mainly new clones induced by vaccination were found among post-vaccine spike-reactive clones in convalescents. Whether induced by infection or by vaccine, clones showed marked clonal contraction late after vaccination.

Only in-frame clones appear in the TCRdb table, and some are missing; sequencing was by immunoSEQ multiplex PCR. The data contain 35,000 to 55,000 clones, approximately 81% of them singletons. A single count supports this clone. Its antigen is still unknown. Antigen-specific CD4+ T cells expanded by the ViraFEST assay with viral peptide pools were then sequenced. Once cultured for approximately 10 days, the cells underwent separation to obtain CD4+ T cells. It was between March and December 2020 that the person had a SARS-CoV-2 infection confirmed by PCR. The CDR3 totals 20 residues. Germline loops: CDR1 LGHNA, CDR2 YNFKEQ. Trimming removed 2 bases from V and 7 bases from J; junction bases left unmatched: 17.

The clonotype originates from a human donor who had a prior SARS-CoV-2 infection. This material consisted of CD4+ T cells from PBMCs cultured with a peptide pool, taken before COVID-19 vaccination. This chain connects TRBV4-2 to TRBJ2-1; 13 nucleotides match TRBD2. CDR3 sequence: CASSQLTSGRAPFPGNEQFF. CDR3 DNA: TGTGCCAGCAGCCAACTCACTAGCGGGAGGGCCCCATTTCCGGGGAATGAGCAGTTCTTC.